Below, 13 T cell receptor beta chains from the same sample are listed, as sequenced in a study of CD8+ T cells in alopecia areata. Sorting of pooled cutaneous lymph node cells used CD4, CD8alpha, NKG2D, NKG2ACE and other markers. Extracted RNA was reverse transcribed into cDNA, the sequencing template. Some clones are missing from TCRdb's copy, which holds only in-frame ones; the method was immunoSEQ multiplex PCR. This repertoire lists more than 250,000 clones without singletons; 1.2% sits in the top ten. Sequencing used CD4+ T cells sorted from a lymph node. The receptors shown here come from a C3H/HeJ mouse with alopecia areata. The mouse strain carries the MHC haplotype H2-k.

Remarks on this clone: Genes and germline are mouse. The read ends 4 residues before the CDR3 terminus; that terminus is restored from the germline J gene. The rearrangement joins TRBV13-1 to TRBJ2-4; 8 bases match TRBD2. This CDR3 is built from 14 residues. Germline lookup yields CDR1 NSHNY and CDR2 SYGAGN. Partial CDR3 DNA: TGTGCCAGCAGTGATGCAAGGGGGGGCAAC. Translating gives CASSDARGGN. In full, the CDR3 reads CASSDARGGNTLYF.

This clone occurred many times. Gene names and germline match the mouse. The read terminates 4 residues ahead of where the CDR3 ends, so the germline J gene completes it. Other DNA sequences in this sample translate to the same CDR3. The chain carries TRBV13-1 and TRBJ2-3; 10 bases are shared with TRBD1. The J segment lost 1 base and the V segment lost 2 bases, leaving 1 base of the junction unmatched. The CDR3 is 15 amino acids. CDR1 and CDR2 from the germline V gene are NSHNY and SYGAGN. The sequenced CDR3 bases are TGTGCCAGCAGTGAGACAGGGGGCGGTGCAGAA. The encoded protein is CASSETGGGAE. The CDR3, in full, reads CASSETGGGAETLYF.

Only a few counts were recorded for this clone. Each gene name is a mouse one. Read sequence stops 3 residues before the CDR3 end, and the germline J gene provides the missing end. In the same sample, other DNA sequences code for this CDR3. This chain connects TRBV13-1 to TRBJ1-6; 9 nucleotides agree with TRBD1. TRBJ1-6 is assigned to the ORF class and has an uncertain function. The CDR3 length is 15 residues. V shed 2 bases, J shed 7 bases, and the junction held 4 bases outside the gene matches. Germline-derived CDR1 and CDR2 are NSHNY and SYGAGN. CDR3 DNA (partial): TGTGCCAGCAGTGAACAGGGGGCGCGCAATTCGCCC. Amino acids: CASSEQGARNSP. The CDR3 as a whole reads CASSEQGARNSPLYF.

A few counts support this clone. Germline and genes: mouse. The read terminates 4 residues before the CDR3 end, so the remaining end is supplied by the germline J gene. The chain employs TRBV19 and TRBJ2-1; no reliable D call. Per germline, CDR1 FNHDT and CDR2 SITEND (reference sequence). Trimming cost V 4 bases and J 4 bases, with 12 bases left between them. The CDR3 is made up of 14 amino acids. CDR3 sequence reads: CASSPPQNYAEQFF. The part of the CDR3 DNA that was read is TGTGCCAGCAGTCCCCCCCAGAATTATGCT.

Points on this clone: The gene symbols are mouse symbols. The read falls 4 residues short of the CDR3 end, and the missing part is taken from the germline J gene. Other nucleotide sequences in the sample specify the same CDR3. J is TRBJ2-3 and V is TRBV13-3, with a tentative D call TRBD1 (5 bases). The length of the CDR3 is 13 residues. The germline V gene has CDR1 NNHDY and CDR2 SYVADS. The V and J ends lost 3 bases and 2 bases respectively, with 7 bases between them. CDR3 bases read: TGTGCCAGCAGTGGGACATCTGCAGAA. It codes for CASSGTSAE. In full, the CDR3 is CASSGTSAETLYF.

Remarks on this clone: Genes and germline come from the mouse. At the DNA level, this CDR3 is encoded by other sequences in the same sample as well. The CDR3 DNA, read in part, is TGCACCTGCAGTGCAGACAGGGGAGGTGCAGAA. This translates into CTCSADRGGAE. The complete CDR3 reads CTCSADRGGAETLYF. V usage is TRBV1 and J usage is TRBJ2-3, with D perhaps TRBD1 (6 bases). From the germline J gene comes the end of the CDR3, since the read stops 4 residues before it. Germline CDR1 reads NSQYPW; CDR2 reads LRSPGD (reference sequence). This CDR3 spans 15 amino acids. The V end was cut by 0 bases, the J end by 1 base, with 8 bases between.

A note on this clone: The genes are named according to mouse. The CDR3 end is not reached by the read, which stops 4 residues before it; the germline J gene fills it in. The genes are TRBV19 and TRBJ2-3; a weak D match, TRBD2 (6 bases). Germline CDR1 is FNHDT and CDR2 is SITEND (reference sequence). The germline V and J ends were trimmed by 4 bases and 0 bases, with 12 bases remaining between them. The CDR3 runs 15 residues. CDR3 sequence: CASSAVGVSAETLYF. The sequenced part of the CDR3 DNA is TGTGCCAGCAGTGCCGTGGGGGTTAGTGCAGAA.

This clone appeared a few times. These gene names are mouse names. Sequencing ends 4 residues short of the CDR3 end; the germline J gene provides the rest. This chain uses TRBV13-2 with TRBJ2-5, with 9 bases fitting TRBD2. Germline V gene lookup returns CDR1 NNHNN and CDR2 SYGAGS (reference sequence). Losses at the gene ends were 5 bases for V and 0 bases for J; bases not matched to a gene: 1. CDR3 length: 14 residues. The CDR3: CASGTGGNQDTQYF. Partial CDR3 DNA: TGTGCCAGCGGGACTGGGGGAAACCAAGAC.

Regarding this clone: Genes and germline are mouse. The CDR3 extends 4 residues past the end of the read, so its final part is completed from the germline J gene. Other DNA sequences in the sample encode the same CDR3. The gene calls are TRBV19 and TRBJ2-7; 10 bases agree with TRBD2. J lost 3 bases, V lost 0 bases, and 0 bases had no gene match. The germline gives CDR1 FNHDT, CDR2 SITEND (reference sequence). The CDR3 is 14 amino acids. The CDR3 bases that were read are TGTGCCAGCAGTATAGACTGGGGGGGCTAT. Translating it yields CASSIDWGGY. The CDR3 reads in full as CASSIDWGGYEQYF.

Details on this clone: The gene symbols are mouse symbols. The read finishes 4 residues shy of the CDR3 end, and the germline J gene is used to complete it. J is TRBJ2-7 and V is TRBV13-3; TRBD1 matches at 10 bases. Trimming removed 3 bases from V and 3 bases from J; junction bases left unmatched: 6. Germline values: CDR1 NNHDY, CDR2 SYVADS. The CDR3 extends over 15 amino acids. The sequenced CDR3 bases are TGTGCCAGCAGTGCCCGGGACAGGGGTTTCTAT. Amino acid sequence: CASSARDRGFY. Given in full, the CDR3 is CASSARDRGFYEQYF.

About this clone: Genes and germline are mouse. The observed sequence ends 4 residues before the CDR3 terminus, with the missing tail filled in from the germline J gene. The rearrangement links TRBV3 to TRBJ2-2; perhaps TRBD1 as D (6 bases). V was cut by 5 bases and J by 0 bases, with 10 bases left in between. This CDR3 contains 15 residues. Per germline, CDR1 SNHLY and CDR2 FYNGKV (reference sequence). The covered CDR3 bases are TGTGCCAGCAGCCTGGACAGACCAAACACCGGG. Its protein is CASSLDRPNTG. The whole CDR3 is CASSLDRPNTGQLYF. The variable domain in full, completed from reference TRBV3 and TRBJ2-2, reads GPKVLQIPSHQIIDMGQMVTLNCDPVSNHLYFYWYKQILGQQMEFLVNFYNGKVMEKSKLFKDQFSVERPDGSYFTLKIQPTALEDSAVYFCASSLDRPNTGQLYFGEGSKLTVL.

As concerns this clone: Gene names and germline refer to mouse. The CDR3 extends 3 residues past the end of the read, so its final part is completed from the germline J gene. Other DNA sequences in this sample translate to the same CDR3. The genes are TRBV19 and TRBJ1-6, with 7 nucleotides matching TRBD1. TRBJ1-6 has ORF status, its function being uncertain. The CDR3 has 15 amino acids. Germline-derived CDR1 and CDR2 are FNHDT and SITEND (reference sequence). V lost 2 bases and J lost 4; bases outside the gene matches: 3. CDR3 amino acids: CASSIWDRYNSPLYF. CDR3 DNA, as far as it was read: TGTGCCAGCAGTATCTGGGACAGATATAATTCGCCC.

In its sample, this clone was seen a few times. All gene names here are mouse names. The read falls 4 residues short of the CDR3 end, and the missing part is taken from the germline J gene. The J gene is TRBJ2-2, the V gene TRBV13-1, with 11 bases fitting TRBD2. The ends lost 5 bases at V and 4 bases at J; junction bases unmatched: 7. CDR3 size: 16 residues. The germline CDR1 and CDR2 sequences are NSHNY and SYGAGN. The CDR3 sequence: CASSPNWGGVTGQLYF. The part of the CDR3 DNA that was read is TGTGCCAGCAGCCCTAACTGGGGGGGCGTCACCGGG.